The next 27 T cell receptor beta chains were all read from a single sample in a study of shared clonotypes between healthy human individuals. Terminally differentiated effector memory CD45RA+ cells were excluded by CCR7 positive selection of CD45RO-negative cells. Profiled with immunoSEQ multiplex PCR; TCRdb holds only in-frame clones, not every one. The data contain approximately 600,000 clones, about 95% of them seen just once; the ten biggest clones take up over 0.1%. The sample taken for sequencing was naive CD8+ T cells sorted from blood. The receptor set was obtained from a woman aged 25-40 years in good health.

The rearrangement uses TRBV14 and TRBJ1-6; no reliable D call. The CDR3 totals 17 residues. From germline, CDR1 is SGHDN and CDR2 FVKESK. The V end was cut by 1 base, the J end by 0 bases, with 10 bases between. CDR3 region: CASSQGLGSSYNSPLHF. CDR3 nucleotides: TGTGCCAGCAGCCAAGGCCTCGGGAGCTCCTATAATTCACCCCTCCACTTT.

The chain employs TRBV5-1 and TRBJ2-1; D is unclear. V lost 3 bases, J lost 5 bases, and 15 bases lay in between. The germline CDR1 and CDR2 sequences are SGHRS and YFSETQ. The CDR3 covers 15 residues. CDR3 nucleotides: TGCGCCAGCAGCTCTTTCGGGTTGCTAGACAATGAGCAGTTCTTC. Its protein is CASSSFGLLDNEQFF.

The rearrangement joins TRBV5-1 to TRBJ1-1; D gene uncertain. Germline CDR1 reads SGHRS; CDR2 reads YFSETQ. The V end lost 0 bases, the J end lost 8 bases, and 8 bases lay between the germline ends. This CDR3 has 12 amino acids. The CDR3 loop reads CASSLAGREAFF. The CDR3 nucleotides read TGCGCCAGCAGCTTGGCCGGGAGAGAAGCTTTCTTT.

This sequence joins TRBV5-4 and TRBJ2-1; D gene uncertain. The V and J ends lost 3 bases and 13 bases respectively, with 14 bases between them. The CDR3 has 12 amino acids. The germline CDR1 and CDR2 sequences are SGHNT and YYREEE (reference sequence). CDR3 coding DNA: TGTGCCAGCAGCTCCGACACGTCTGGACAGTTCTTC. This encodes CASSSDTSGQFF.

The V and J genes are TRBV5-4 and TRBJ1-2; 10 bases are a match to TRBD1. The CDR3 consists of 15 residues. The V gene's germline CDR1 is SGHNT and CDR2 YYREEE (reference sequence). V gave up 4 bases and J gave up 4 bases; unmatched junction bases: 7. CDR3: CASSDRTGGIYGYTF. The CDR3 nucleotides are TGTGCCAGCAGCGACCGGACAGGGGGAATCTATGGCTACACCTTC. Looking up the rest from reference TRBV5-4 and TRBJ1-2 gives the full variable domain: ETGVTQSPTHLIKTRGQQVTLRCSSQSGHNTVSWYQQALGQGPQFIFQYYREEENGRGNFPPRFSGLQFPNYSSELNVNALELDDSALYLCASSDRTGGIYGYTFGSGTRLTVV.

This clone was detected only once. The gene calls are TRBV9 and TRBJ2-1; D is perhaps TRBD1 or TRBD2 (6 bases each). The germline V gene encodes CDR1 SGDLS and CDR2 YYNGEE. V was clipped by 2 bases and J by 2 bases, with 11 bases between them. The CDR3 is 15 residues long. The CDR3 sequence is CASSVEGVPYNEQFF. DNA of the CDR3: TGTGCCAGCAGCGTGGAGGGGGTCCCCTACAATGAGCAGTTCTTC. The entire variable domain, with the rest obtained from reference TRBV9 and TRBJ2-1, is as follows: DSGVTQTPKHLITATGQRVTLRCSPRSGDLSVYWYQQSLDQGLQFLIQYYNGEERAKGNILERFSAQQFPDLHSELNLSSLELGDSALYFCASSVEGVPYNEQFFGPGTRLTVL.

The chain uses TRBV27 and TRBJ2-7; the match to TRBD2 covers 11 bases. The CDR3 is 15 amino acids. Per germline, CDR1 MNHEY and CDR2 SMNVEV (reference sequence). Trimming at V came to 5 bases and at J to 4 bases, leaving 7 bases not matched to a gene. CDR3 coding DNA: TGTGCCAGCAGTCCTCTAGCGGGAGGCCGTTACGAGCAGTACTTC. Translating gives CASSPLAGGRYEQYF.

J is TRBJ2-7 and V is TRBV27; 7 bases match TRBD1. The CDR3 contains 14 residues. Per the germline V gene, CDR1 is MNHEY and CDR2 is SMNVEV (reference sequence). V shed 4 bases, J shed 4 bases, and the junction held 7 bases outside the gene matches. The CDR3, as DNA: TGTGCCAGCAGTTCCGGGACAGTAGTATACGAGCAGTACTTC. Translation: CASSSGTVVYEQYF.

The rearrangement joins TRBV28 to TRBJ2-7; D possibly matches TRBD1 or TRBD2 (5 bases each). V was trimmed by 5 bases and J by 3 bases, leaving 14 bases between them. There are 14 residues in the CDR3. In germline, CDR1 is MDHEN, CDR2 SYDVKM. CDR3 residues: CASSNRDRYYEQYF. The CDR3 DNA reads as TGTGCCAGCAGTAACCGGGACCGCTACTACGAGCAGTACTTC.

A remark on this clone: This specimen includes other DNA sequences encoding the same CDR3. The chain is built from TRBV28 and TRBJ2-7; D unresolved. The V gene's germline CDR1 is MDHEN and CDR2 SYDVKM. Trimming shortened V by 6 bases and J by 4 bases, and 4 bases separated the two germline ends. There are 10 residues in the CDR3. The CDR3 here is CASSGYEQYF. CDR3 bases: TGTGCCAGCAGCGGGTACGAGCAGTACTTC.

The rearrangement uses TRBV29-1 and TRBJ1-4, with 7 bases fitting TRBD1. The germline V gene encodes CDR1 SQVTM and CDR2 ANQGSEA. The CDR3 length is 11 residues. The V and J ends lost 5 bases and 10 bases, in that order; junction bases with no gene match: 4. CDR3 region: CSVRRQGKLFF. Here the CDR3 DNA reads TGCAGCGTTAGACGACAGGGAAAACTGTTTTTT.

The chain couples TRBV27 to TRBJ2-2; D is undetermined. V lost 6 bases and J lost 4, with 15 bases in between. This CDR3 has 15 amino acids. Germline V gene lookup returns CDR1 MNHEY and CDR2 SMNVEV (reference sequence). The chain's CDR3 is CASRFGPSPTGELFF. CDR3 DNA: TGTGCCAGCAGATTCGGGCCCAGCCCCACCGGGGAGCTGTTTTTT.

The chain is built from TRBV27 and TRBJ1-4; the D is unclear. CDR1 MNHEY and CDR2 SMNVEV come from the germline V gene (reference sequence). V gave up 2 bases and J gave up 0 bases, with 7 bases separating them. CDR3 size: 15 residues. CDR3 DNA sequence: TGTGCCAGCAGTTTACAGGAGCCAACTAATGAAAAACTGTTTTTT. As protein: CASSLQEPTNEKLFF.

The chain employs TRBV7-9 and TRBJ1-1; D remains ambiguous. The germline V gene has CDR1 SEHNR and CDR2 FQNEAQ (reference sequence). The CDR3 is 14 amino acids. The ends were cut back, 1 base at V and 1 base at J, with 7 bases in the middle. CDR3 sequence: CASSLGYGNTEAFF. In DNA form, the CDR3 reads TGTGCCAGCAGCTTAGGGTATGGGAACACTGAAGCTTTCTTT.

Only one count was recorded for this clone. The chain employs TRBV19 and TRBJ2-7, with 7 bases lining up with TRBD1. Germline CDR1 is LNHDA and CDR2 is SQIVND (reference sequence). V was clipped by 3 bases and J by 2 bases; unmatched bases: 4. This CDR3 spans 14 amino acids. The CDR3 DNA reads TGTGCCAGTAGTATCCTGGGGACAGCCTACGAGCAGTACTTC. This translates into CASSILGTAYEQYF. The variable domain in full, completed from reference TRBV19 and TRBJ2-7, reads DGGITQSPKYLFRKEGQNVTLSCEQNLNHDAMYWYRQDPGQGLRLIYYSQIVNDFQKGDIAEGYSVSREKKESFPLTVTSAQKNPTAFYLCASSILGTAYEQYFGPGTRLTVT.

The V and J genes are TRBV27 and TRBJ2-7, with 8 positions matching TRBD2. Per the germline V gene, CDR1 is MNHEY and CDR2 is SMNVEV (reference sequence). The CDR3 spans 16 residues. Trimming removed 0 bases from V and 0 bases from J; junction bases left unmatched: 4. CDR3 DNA: TGTGCCAGCAGTTTATCGGGACTAGGGAGCTCCTACGAGCAGTACTTC. It codes for CASSLSGLGSSYEQYF.

The chain combines TRBV9 with TRBJ2-7, with unresolved D. Trimming left V 0 bases short and J 0 bases short, with 10 bases between. The CDR3 is made up of 15 amino acids. Germline lookup yields CDR1 SGDLS and CDR2 YYNGEE. The CDR3 region is CASSVDTSSSYEQYF. The CDR3, as DNA: TGTGCCAGCAGCGTAGATACTTCTAGCTCCTACGAGCAGTACTTC.

J is TRBJ2-7 and V is TRBV27; 10 bases fit TRBD2. The ends lost 5 bases at V and 5 bases at J; junction bases unmatched: 18. In germline, CDR1 is MNHEY, CDR2 SMNVEV (reference sequence). The CDR3 has 18 residues. The DNA for the CDR3 is TGTGCCAGCAGTCCCTTTATCAGCGGGAGGGCCGTAATGAACGAGCAGTACTTC. Its protein is CASSPFISGRAVMNEQYF.

This clone was picked up one time. The genes are TRBV15 and TRBJ2-7; TRBD1 agrees at 9 bases. The CDR3 extends over 14 amino acids. Looked up from germline, CDR1 is LNHNV and CDR2 is YYDKDF (reference sequence). The V and J ends lost 5 bases and 4 bases, in that order; junction bases with no gene match: 6. The CDR3 nucleotides are TGTGCCACCAGCGGAAGACAGGGGGATTACGAGCAGTACTTC. Protein: CATSGRQGDYEQYF.

This chain links TRBV5-4 with TRBJ2-7; 7 nucleotides line up with TRBD2. The CDR3 sequence is 15 residues long. Germline trimming cut 0 bases from V and 2 bases from J; bases unmatched to any gene: 5. The germline gives CDR1 SGHNT, CDR2 YYREEE (reference sequence). CDR3 amino acids: CASSLDGEGPYEQYF. CDR3 in DNA: TGTGCCAGCAGCTTGGACGGGGAGGGCCCCTACGAGCAGTACTTC.

This chain uses TRBV18 with TRBJ1-5, with 8 positions matching TRBD1. V shed 2 bases, J shed 1 base, and the junction held 10 bases outside the gene matches. This CDR3 comprises 18 residues. CDR1 KGHSH and CDR2 LQKENI come from the germline V gene. CDR3 residues: CASSPTKTGGRSNQPQHF. CDR3 in DNA: TGTGCCAGCTCACCAACAAAAACAGGGGGAAGAAGCAATCAGCCCCAGCATTTT.

This clone was detected only a few times. This chain uses TRBV7-9 with TRBJ2-7; D is unresolved. Deletions cut 0 bases from V and 2 bases from J, with 8 bases between. Germline V gives CDR1 SEHNR, CDR2 FQNEAQ (reference sequence). This CDR3 is 14 amino acids long. Here the CDR3 DNA reads TGTGCCAGCAGCTTAGCTATAAACCCCTACGAGCAGTACTTC. This translates into CASSLAINPYEQYF.

The V call is TRBV19, the J call TRBJ1-2; 10 bases are shared with TRBD1. The V segment lost 5 bases and the J segment 2 bases; nucleotides outside the gene matches: 5. Germline CDR1 LNHDA, CDR2 SQIVND (reference sequence). This CDR3 is 15 amino acids long. CDR3 bases: TGTGCCAGTAGTCCGCAGGACAGGGGGAACTATGGCTACACCTTC. This sequence encodes CASSPQDRGNYGYTF.

The rearrangement links TRBV11-2 to TRBJ2-5, with TRBD2 matching over 9 bases. The DNA matches TRBJ2-7 better at its end, which makes the J call doubtful. CDR1 and CDR2 from the germline V gene are SGHAT and FQNNGV. The CDR3 sequence is 15 residues long. The CDR3 spells CASSLEWTSDYEQYF. The CDR3 coding sequence is TGTGCCAGCAGCTTAGAGTGGACTAGCGACTACGAGCAGTACTTC.

The chain is built from TRBV5-1 and TRBJ2-7; perhaps TRBD2 as D (6 bases). Germline loops: CDR1 SGHRS, CDR2 YFSETQ. With 2 bases removed from V and 6 bases from J, the gap between germline ends came to 18 bases. CDR3 length: 15 amino acids. CDR3 DNA sequence: TGCGCCAGCAGCTTCTTTTCTAGCGAGACTGGCGAGCAGTACTTC. Protein: CASSFFSSETGEQYF. The whole variable domain, remainder taken from reference TRBV5-1 and TRBJ2-7, is KAGVTQTPRYLIKTRGQQVTLSCSPISGHRSVSWYQQTPGQGLQFLFEYFSETQRNKGNFPGRFSGRQFSNSRSEMNVSTLELGDSALYLCASSFFSSETGEQYFGPGTRLTVT.

V gene TRBV28 combines with J gene TRBJ1-4, with D tentatively TRBD1 (5 bases). The CDR3 runs 18 residues. Deletions cut 5 bases from V and 4 bases from J, with 23 bases between. The germline CDR1 and CDR2 sequences are MDHEN and SYDVKM. In DNA, the CDR3 is TGTGCCAGCAGTGACGGAACGCGGGGGGAGGGACTTAATGAAAAACTGTTTTTT. Protein sequence: CASSDGTRGEGLNEKLFF.

The rearrangement joins TRBV11-1 to TRBJ2-1; 10 positions match TRBD2. V dropped 6 bases and J dropped 6; count of bases not matched to a gene: 8. CDR1 and CDR2 from the germline V gene are SGHAT and FQDESV (reference sequence). CDR3 length: 15 residues. The CDR3 nucleotides read TGTGCCAGCAGTACAGGACTAGCGGTTCCCAATGAGCAGTTCTTC. It translates to CASSTGLAVPNEQFF.